This TCR beta chain was captured in a study of blood T cell repertoires in COVID-19. Study-level information: The analysed material was cDNA or gDNA that came from T cells, B-cell-depleted T cells, or PBMCs.

CDR1 and CDR2 (germline): LGHDT, YNNKEL (reference sequence). Trimming left V 2 bases short and J 0 bases short, with 7 bases between. The CDR3 is made up of 14 amino acids. Sequencing was performed with immunoSEQ multiplex PCR; in TCRdb, only in-frame clones are kept and a portion is missing. The table includes about 200,000 clones, 80% to 85% detected once. This chain uses TRBV3-1 (or the pseudogene TRBV3-2) with TRBJ1-1, with D possibly matching TRBD1 (5 bases). The receptor comes from a man in his forties with acute or convalescent COVID-19. Sequencing used peripheral blood. DNA for the CDR3: TGTGCCAGCAGCCAACAGGGTATGAACACTGAAGCTTTCTTT. This gives the protein CASSQQGMNTEAFF.